A single T cell receptor (beta chain) is shown here with its context. Its target is unknown. These data originate in a study of T cells in narcolepsy. Study-level points and caveats: Autoreactive clone sequences were missing from some blood memory CD4+ repertoires. Reportedly, autoreactive clonotypes were serially detected in patients' blood but not controls'.

Trimming removed 6 bases at V and 4 bases at J, with 7 bases between. This CDR3 is 12 amino acids long. In germline, CDR1 is MNHEY, CDR2 SVGAGI. Clones were read by immunoSEQ multiplex PCR, and TCRdb kept only the in-frame ones, dropping some. This table holds about 27,000 clones, 75% to 85% found once. This TCR came from a human donor with narcolepsy. The sequenced sample consisted of CD45RA- memory CD4+ T cells from PBMCs. The chain joins TRBV6-5 to TRBJ2-1, with D uncertain. Written as DNA, the CDR3 is TGTGCCAGCAGCGCCCGGTACAATGAGCAGTTCTTC. This encodes CASSARYNEQFF.